The 18 T cell receptor beta chains presented below share a single source sample, sequenced in a study of blood T cells in healthy people across ages. A second roughly 6 to 12 cycle PCR used barcoded and J-beta primers. TCRdb re-called the 5' RACE reads through MiXCR, storing one row per CDR3 protein. The table shows around 870,000 distinct CDR3 sequences, with around 26% occurring only once. The sample was blood. The receptors were sampled from a woman of 80 years or more in good health.

As for this clonotype: This clone may be a read error of a much larger clone one base away. This chain connects TRBV4-3 to TRBJ2-1; D not resolved. CDR3 length: 16 residues. CDR1 is LGHNA, CDR2 YSLEER, per germline. In DNA form, the CDR3 reads TGCGCCAGCGGCCAAGAGTGGGCAGGAGCTTACAATGAGCAGTTCTTC. It yields the protein CASGQEWAGAYNEQFF.

A note on this clonotype: A single base separates this from a much larger clone, so it may be a read error. The J gene is TRBJ1-1, the V gene TRBV12-3 or TRBV12-4, with D possibly TRBD1 on 5 matching bases. CDR3 length: 13 amino acids. This chain's CDR3 is CTSSLGQDTEAFF. The CDR3 DNA reads TGTACCAGCAGTTTGGGGCAGGACACTGAAGCTTTCTTT.

The chain combines TRBV14 with TRBJ1-2; maybe TRBD1 (6 bases). The V gene's germline CDR1 is SGHDN and CDR2 FVKESK. Trimming cost V 4 bases and J 4 bases, with 13 bases left between them. There are 14 residues in the CDR3. The CDR3 is CASSRSRGAYGYTF. CDR3 DNA sequence: TGTGCCAGCAGCCGGTCACGGGGGGCCTATGGCTACACCTTC.

This clonotype was recorded many times. The chain couples TRBV6-2 or TRBV6-3 to TRBJ2-1; TRBD2 might be the D (6 bases). The V gene lost 6 bases and the J gene lost 1 base, with 7 bases spanning the gap. From germline, CDR1 is MNHEY and CDR2 SVGEGT. The CDR3 runs 13 residues. The CDR3 DNA reads TGTGCCAGCAGGGGGACTTCCTACAATGAGCAGTTCTTC. This sequence encodes CASRGTSYNEQFF.

A word on this clonotype: With a much larger clone just one base away, this may be a read error. The chain is built from TRBV27 and TRBJ2-1; D not certain. Germline V gene lookup returns CDR1 MNHEY and CDR2 SMNVEV (reference sequence). The ends were cut back, 3 bases at V and 10 bases at J, with 16 bases in the middle. The CDR3 has 14 residues. CDR3 bases: TGTGCCAGCAGTTTGACCATAGCTCTTCGGGAGCAGTTCTTC. It yields the protein CASSLTIALREQFF.

This clonotype was found once. The rearrangement links TRBV2 to TRBJ1-1; tentative D call: TRBD1 (5 bases). Per germline, CDR1 SNHLY and CDR2 FYNNEI. The CDR3 is made up of 13 amino acids. The ends were cut back, 6 bases at V and 1 base at J, with 9 bases in the middle. As DNA, the CDR3 is TGTGCCAGCAGGTACAGGAGGAACACTGAAGCTTTCTTT. Translated, it gives CASRYRRNTEAFF. Filled out from reference TRBV2 and TRBJ1-1, the complete variable domain reads EPEVTQTPSHQVTQMGQEVILRCVPISNHLYFYWYRQILGQKVEFLVSFYNNEISEKSEIFDDQFSVERPDGSNFTLKIRSTKLEDSAMYFCASRYRRNTEAFFGQGTRLTVV.

A remark on this clonotype: Only one base separates this from a far larger clonotype, so it likely reflects a read error. V and J are TRBV6-6 and TRBJ2-5; possibly TRBD1 for D (6 bases). The CDR3 totals 14 residues. Germline V CDR1 and CDR2: MNHNY, SVGAGI (reference sequence). V lost 6 bases and J lost 2, with 13 bases in between. CDR3 nucleotide sequence: TGTGCCAGCAGGTTGAGCGGACAGCAAGAGACCCAGTACTTC. This translates into CASRLSGQQETQYF.

The chain recombines TRBV7-2 with TRBJ2-3; 13 nucleotides align to TRBD2. Germline trimming cut 3 bases from V and 7 bases from J; bases unmatched to any gene: 16. Germline values: CDR1 SGHTA, CDR2 FQGNSA. The CDR3 has 19 residues. Here the CDR3 DNA reads TGTGCCAGCAGCTTGAGGGGGACTAGCGGGGATGACCGCGGATATACGCAGTATTTT. This gives the protein CASSLRGTSGDDRGYTQYF.

This rearrangement joins TRBV6-1 to TRBJ2-1; TRBD2 matches at 8 bases. CDR1 is MNHNS and CDR2 is SASEGT in the germline V gene. This CDR3 is 14 amino acids long. The V gene end was trimmed by 6 bases and the J gene end by 9 bases; junction bases not matched to a gene: 10. In DNA, the CDR3 is TGTGCCAGCAGGGGACTAGTGGGGGGGCGTGAGCAGTTCTTC. This translates into CASRGLVGGREQFF.

This rearrangement joins TRBV4-2 to TRBJ2-3; 14 bases align to TRBD2. The CDR3 contains 16 residues. V shed 5 bases and J 3 bases; nucleotides not matched to a gene: 4. Germline V gene data show CDR1 as LGHNA and CDR2 as YNFKEQ. The CDR3 coding sequence is TGTGCCAGCAGCGGGACTAGCGGGAGCCTGACAGATACGCAGTATTTT. Its translation is CASSGTSGSLTDTQYF.

There are many counts of this clonotype. The J gene is TRBJ2-5, the V gene TRBV7-9, with D perhaps TRBD1 or TRBD2 (5 bases each). Germline V lookup: CDR1 SEHNR, CDR2 FQNEAQ (reference sequence). V lost 6 bases and J 11 bases, leaving 16 bases between the germline ends. The CDR3 spans 12 residues. This CDR3 is CASSYDRDAQYF. The DNA for the CDR3 is TGTGCCAGCAGTTACGACCGGGACGCTCAGTACTTC.

This clonotype came up a few times. This chain links TRBV5-1 with TRBJ2-5; TRBD2 agrees at 7 bases. The last part of the DNA fits TRBJ2-7 better; the J call may be wrong. This CDR3 spans 16 amino acids. Germline assignment: CDR1 SGHRS and CDR2 YFSETQ. CDR3 in amino acids: CASSLWAGVDPYEQYF. In nucleotides, the CDR3 is TGCGCCAGCAGCTTGTGGGCGGGAGTGGATCCTTACGAGCAGTACTTC.

This clonotype has ten or more counts. The J gene is TRBJ2-1, the V gene TRBV7-2, with D maybe TRBD2 (7 bases). Per the germline V gene, CDR1 is SGHTA and CDR2 is FQGNSA. The CDR3 runs to 18 residues. V was cut by 2 bases and J by 0 bases, with 17 bases left in between. As DNA, the CDR3 is TGTGCCAGCAGCTTACCTCTAAGGGGGGGAACCTCCTACAATGAGCAGTTCTTC. Translating it yields CASSLPLRGGTSYNEQFF.

This clonotype was counted at least ten times. The V and J genes are TRBV6-6 and TRBJ1-2, with a possible D match to TRBD1 (5 bases). Germline-derived CDR1 and CDR2 are MNHNY and SVGAGI (reference sequence). Between the trimmed V and J ends, which lost 7 bases and 10 bases, there was a span of 19 bases. The CDR3 contains 13 residues. CDR3 loop: CASNKWGSLDYTF. Here the CDR3 DNA reads TGTGCCAGCAACAAATGGGGCAGTCTTGACTACACCTTC.

This clonotype has only a few counts. The chain has TRBV5-6 and TRBJ1-1, with TRBD1 identical over 7 bases. The CDR3 has 16 residues. Germline V CDR1 and CDR2: SGHDT, YYEEEE. V lost 4 bases and J lost 0; bases outside the gene matches: 9. CDR3 residues: CASSRRDRLLNTEAFF. CDR3 DNA: TGTGCCAGCAGCCGACGGGACAGACTCCTGAACACTGAAGCTTTCTTT.

This clonotype was observed a few times. The chain carries TRBV6-2 or TRBV6-3 and TRBJ2-7; D remains unclear. In germline, CDR1 is MNHEY, CDR2 SVGEGT. V lost 5 bases and J 2 bases, leaving 13 bases between the germline ends. This CDR3 region has 14 residues. The CDR3 nucleotides read TGTGCCAGCAGTCCTGACACCCCGACCTACGAGCAGTACTTC. This sequence encodes CASSPDTPTYEQYF.

This clonotype appeared many times. The genes are TRBV7-2 and TRBJ2-5, with D possibly matching TRBD1 (5 bases). The CDR3 totals 17 residues. Trimming stripped 1 base from V and 0 bases from J, with 15 bases between. Germline V gene lookup returns CDR1 SGHTA and CDR2 FQGNSA. The DNA of the CDR3 is TGTGCCAGCAGCTTAGGGTCCACAGGTACCCACCAAGAGACCCAGTACTTC. Its translation is CASSLGSTGTHQETQYF.

This clonotype was counted many times. The CDR3 bases are TGTGCCAGCAGTTACTCCACTAGCGGGGGAGAGACCCAGTACTTC. Translation gives CASSYSTSGGETQYF. The rearrangement joins TRBV6-5 to TRBJ2-5; 11 positions match TRBD2. This CDR3 is built from 15 residues. V was clipped by 0 bases and J by 4 bases; unmatched bases: 1. CDR1 MNHEY and CDR2 SVGAGI come from the germline V gene.